This TCR beta chain was recorded in a study of T-cell memory formation after mild COVID-19. For the study at large: In these data, TCR clusters were largely donor specific. Study-wide findings and caveats: CD4+ contracting clones were found mainly in CM and EM, and CD8+ ones in EMRA.

This clonotype was counted a few times. Its antigen is unidentified. This CDR3 spans 14 amino acids. The germline V gene has CDR1 SGHVS and CDR2 FNYEAQ. V lost 5 bases to trimming and J lost 1 base, with 11 bases between them. TCRdb re-derived calls from the 5' RACE reads in MiXCR, one entry per CDR3 protein. Counted here are hundreds of thousands of distinct CDR3 sequences, nearly 25% occurring once; the ten biggest clones make up around 12%. The clonotype was recovered from an adult woman who had mild COVID-19 (a few samples of this study predate the infection). Cell type and time point are not known. Specimen: PBMCs or a T cell subset sorted from them (not recorded which). V and J are TRBV7-6 and TRBJ1-1; D not resolved. The CDR3 region has the DNA TGTGCCAGCAGCCCGACATCTTCGAACACTGAAGCTTTCTTT. Protein: CASSPTSSNTEAFF.